Below, 16 T cell receptor beta chains from the same sample are listed, as sequenced in a study of T-cell reconstitution after alpha-beta-depleted transplantation in children. Unique molecular identifiers tagged the TCRbeta library. In TCRdb, the PCR reads were re-called with MiXCR into one record per CDR3 protein. The sample contains fewer than 550,000 distinct CDR3 sequences, roughly 10% of which appear only once. The sequences come from PBMCs, collected before TCRalphabeta/CD19-depleted stem cell transplant. The source of these receptors is a child aged 2 to 10 with inherited bone marrow failure, due to receive a stem cell transplant.

This clonotype was detected only a few times. This sequence joins TRBV27 and TRBJ2-1; D ambiguous. V was shortened by 5 bases and J by 4 bases, with 18 bases between the two germline ends. This CDR3 comprises 16 residues. Germline assignment: CDR1 MNHEY and CDR2 SMNVEV (reference sequence). The CDR3 nucleotides are TGTGCCAGCAGTCCAGACCCCCTCCTAGTGTACAATGAGCAGTTCTTC. It specifies CASSPDPLLVYNEQFF.

In its sample, this clonotype was seen many times. The chain uses TRBV29-1 and TRBJ2-5; tentatively, D is TRBD2 (6 bases). CDR1 and CDR2 from the germline V gene are SQVTM and ANQGSEA. The V and J ends lost 1 base and 0 bases respectively, with 9 bases between them. This CDR3 region has 14 residues. DNA of the CDR3: TGCAGCGTTGAAGGCAGGAGGGACCAAGAGACCCAGTACTTC. This codes for CSVEGRRDQETQYF. Full variable domain (outside the CDR3, taken from reference TRBV29-1 and TRBJ2-5): SAVISQKPSRDICQRGTSLTIQCQVDSQVTMMFWYRQQPGQSLTLIATANQGSEATYESGFVIDKFPISRPNLTFSTLTVSNMSPEDSSIYLCSVEGRRDQETQYFGPGTRLLVL.

This clonotype was detected a few times. This chain links TRBV5-3 with TRBJ2-1, with TRBD1 matching over 7 bases. TRBV5-3 is filed as an ORF, its function uncertain. The CDR3 has 17 residues. Losses at the gene ends were 4 bases for V and 0 bases for J; bases not matched to a gene: 10. CDR3 protein: CARSINRGRSSYNEQFF. The CDR3 nucleotides read TGTGCCAGAAGCATAAACAGGGGTCGAAGCTCCTACAATGAGCAGTTCTTC.

The chain carries TRBV7-2 and TRBJ2-2; TRBD2 agrees at 9 bases. V gave up 5 bases and J gave up 4 bases; unmatched junction bases: 5. Germline-derived CDR1 and CDR2 are SGHTA and FQGNSA. The CDR3 consists of 15 residues. The CDR3 DNA reads TGTGCCAGCAGCCCTAGCGGGACAAGCACCGGGGAGCTGTTTTTT. It encodes CASSPSGTSTGELFF.

This clonotype showed up many times. The genes are TRBV12-3 or TRBV12-4 and TRBJ1-3, with 7 bases that match TRBD1. CDR3 length: 16 amino acids. The V segment lost 3 bases and the J segment 0 bases; nucleotides outside the gene matches: 5. DNA for the CDR3: TGTGCCAGCAGTTTTGTGACAGGGAGCTCTGGAAACACCATATATTTT. Translating gives CASSFVTGSSGNTIYF.

There are many counts of this clonotype. The J gene is TRBJ2-3, the V gene TRBV24-1; 8 bases agree with TRBD1. The V gene's germline CDR1 is KGHDR and CDR2 SFDVKD. CDR3 length: 14 residues. Trimming took 4 bases from V and 3 from J; bases not matched to a gene: 2. CDR3 sequence: CATSEDRGTDTQYF. Written as DNA, the CDR3 is TGTGCCACCAGTGAAGACAGGGGAACAGATACGCAGTATTTT.

This clonotype was seen repeatedly, ten times or more. This chain joins TRBV5-1 and TRBJ1-1, with a tentative D call TRBD1 (5 bases). The CDR3 extends over 14 amino acids. V lost 0 bases to trimming and J lost 1 base, with 7 bases between them. Germline V gene lookup returns CDR1 SGHRS and CDR2 YFSETQ. The CDR3 protein is CASSLAGGNTEAFF. The CDR3 nucleotides read TGCGCCAGCAGCTTGGCCGGGGGGAACACTGAAGCTTTCTTT.

This clonotype showed up many times. The V call is TRBV4-2, the J call TRBJ2-3; D is uncertain. V shed 4 bases and J shed 6 bases, with 17 bases lying between them. The CDR3 is 15 amino acids. The germline V gene encodes CDR1 LGHNA and CDR2 YNFKEQ. The CDR3 nucleotides read TGTGCCAGCAGCCGCTCAGAGGCAGAGGCCGATACGCAGTATTTT. Amino acid sequence: CASSRSEAEADTQYF.

The table lists this clonotype with a few counts. This chain joins TRBV12-3 or TRBV12-4 and TRBJ2-7, with D perhaps given as TRBD1 or TRBD2 (5 bases each). V was shortened by 4 bases and J by 7 bases, with 17 bases between the two germline ends. The CDR3 extends over 14 amino acids. The CDR3 nucleotides are TGTGCCAGCAGTTCCGCCTGGGGGTTAGGAGAGCAGTACTTC. It codes for CASSSAWGLGEQYF.

V gene TRBV28 combines with J gene TRBJ1-1; 7 positions agree with TRBD1. The CDR3 length is 16 residues. J gave up 0 bases and V 4 bases, and 8 bases lay outside the gene matches. Per germline, CDR1 MDHEN and CDR2 SYDVKM. The CDR3 protein is CASSSTGLYMNTEAFF. The CDR3, as DNA: TGTGCCAGCAGTTCGACAGGGCTCTATATGAACACTGAAGCTTTCTTT.

This clonotype was observed many times. The rearrangement links TRBV14 to TRBJ2-1; no clear D. The V gene's germline CDR1 is SGHDN and CDR2 FVKESK. Trimming shortened V by 3 bases and J by 9 bases, and 15 bases separated the two germline ends. This CDR3 contains 14 residues. CDR3 bases: TGTGCCAGCAGCCACCAGCCCGTTGTAGGTGAGCAGTTCTTC. It is translated as CASSHQPVVGEQFF.

In this sample, this clonotype turned up many times. V and J are TRBV9 and TRBJ2-3; no clear D gene. CDR3 length equals 13 residues. The germline CDR1 and CDR2 sequences are SGDLS and YYNGEE. The ends were cut back, 4 bases at V and 3 bases at J, with 9 bases in the middle. In nucleotides, the CDR3 is TGTGCCAGCAGCCGTATTTGGACAGATACGCAGTATTTT. Translating gives CASSRIWTDTQYF.

This clonotype was detected many times. The chain uses TRBV5-1 and TRBJ1-2; 7 bases are shared with TRBD1. CDR1 is SGHRS and CDR2 is YFSETQ in the germline V gene. This CDR3 region has 13 residues. V gave up 0 bases and J gave up 7 bases; unmatched junction bases: 3. CDR3 sequence: CASSLEGAPGYTF. The CDR3 DNA follows: TGCGCCAGCAGCTTGGAGGGGGCTCCTGGCTACACCTTC.

The gene calls are TRBV6-5 and TRBJ1-5; no clear D gene. This CDR3 has 15 amino acids. V lost 5 bases and J 6 bases, leaving 17 bases between the germline ends. CDR1 is MNHEY, CDR2 SVGAGI, per germline. The DNA for the CDR3 is TGTGCCAGCAGTCCCCGACCGGGGAATTTTCAGCCCCAGCATTTT. As protein: CASSPRPGNFQPQHF.

This clonotype was seen repeatedly, ten times or more. The V and J genes are TRBV5-6 and TRBJ2-2; 7 bases align to TRBD1. This CDR3 is built from 16 residues. Germline trimming cut 4 bases from V and 4 bases from J; bases unmatched to any gene: 10. Looked up from germline, CDR1 is SGHDT and CDR2 is YYEEEE. As DNA, the CDR3 is TGTGCCAGCAGCAGGGGCCCCGGGACAGTCACCGGGGAGCTGTTTTTT. Translation: CASSRGPGTVTGELFF.

This clonotype was counted ten times or more. V gene TRBV2 combines with J gene TRBJ2-1; 9 bases line up with TRBD2. The junction had 4 bases not matched to a gene; V was cut back by 3 bases and J by 4 bases. In germline, CDR1 is SNHLY, CDR2 FYNNEI. There are 15 residues in the CDR3. The CDR3 bases are TGTGCCAGCAGTGAGGCTAGCGGGAATTACAATGAGCAGTTCTTC. Encoded protein: CASSEASGNYNEQFF.